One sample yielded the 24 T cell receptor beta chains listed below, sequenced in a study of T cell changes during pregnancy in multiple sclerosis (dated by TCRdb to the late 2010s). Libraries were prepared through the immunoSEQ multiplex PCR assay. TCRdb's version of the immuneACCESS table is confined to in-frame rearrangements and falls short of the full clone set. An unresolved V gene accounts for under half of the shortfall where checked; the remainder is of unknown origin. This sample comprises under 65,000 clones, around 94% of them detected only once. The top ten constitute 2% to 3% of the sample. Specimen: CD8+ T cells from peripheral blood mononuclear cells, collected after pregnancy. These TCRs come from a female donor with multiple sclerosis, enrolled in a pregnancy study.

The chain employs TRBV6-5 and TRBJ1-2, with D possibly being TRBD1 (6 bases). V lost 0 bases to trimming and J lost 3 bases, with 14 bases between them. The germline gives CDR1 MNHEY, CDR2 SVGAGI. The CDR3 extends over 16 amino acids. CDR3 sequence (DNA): TGTGCCAGCAGTTACTCGCTAGGGGGTAACGACTATGGCTACACCTTC. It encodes CASSYSLGGNDYGYTF.

The CDR3 is CASSPRGANYGYTF. CDR3 nucleotide sequence: TGTGCCAGCAGCCCCCGGGGAGCTAACTATGGCTACACCTTC. The rearrangement links TRBV4-2 to TRBJ1-2; D unresolved. The CDR3 loop spans 14 amino acids. V was trimmed by 4 bases and J by 0 bases, leaving 9 bases between them. Germline-derived CDR1 and CDR2 are LGHNA and YNFKEQ.

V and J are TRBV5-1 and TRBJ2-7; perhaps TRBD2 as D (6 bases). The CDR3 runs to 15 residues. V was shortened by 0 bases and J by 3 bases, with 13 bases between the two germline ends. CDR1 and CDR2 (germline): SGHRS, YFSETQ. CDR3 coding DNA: TGCGCCAGCAGCTTGGCCGGGCGGGGCAACTACGAGCAGTACTTC. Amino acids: CASSLAGRGNYEQYF.

The CDR3 DNA sequence: TGCGCCAGCAGTGATTTGTTAGCCGGGCAGTACTTC. It specifies CASSDLLAGQYF. The chain links TRBV10-2 to TRBJ2-7; no reliable D call. CDR3 length: 12 amino acids. Trimming removed 3 bases from V and 9 bases from J, with 12 bases in between. From germline, CDR1 is WSHSY and CDR2 SAAADI.

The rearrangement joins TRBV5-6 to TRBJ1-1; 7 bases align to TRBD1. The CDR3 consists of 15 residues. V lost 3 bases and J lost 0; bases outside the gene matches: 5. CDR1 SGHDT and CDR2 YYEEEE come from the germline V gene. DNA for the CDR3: TGTGCCAGCAGCTCAGGGGGACCTATGAACACTGAAGCTTTCTTT. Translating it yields CASSSGGPMNTEAFF.

This CDR3 reads CASSSGPGGVQPQHF. The CDR3, as DNA: TGTGCCAGCAGCTCCGGGCCGGGGGGTGTTCAGCCCCAGCATTTT. This chain uses TRBV7-9 with TRBJ1-5; possibly TRBD1 for D (5 bases). CDR1 and CDR2 from the germline V gene are SEHNR and FQNEAQ (reference sequence). This CDR3 comprises 15 residues. V lost 4 bases to trimming and J lost 6 bases, with 16 bases between them.

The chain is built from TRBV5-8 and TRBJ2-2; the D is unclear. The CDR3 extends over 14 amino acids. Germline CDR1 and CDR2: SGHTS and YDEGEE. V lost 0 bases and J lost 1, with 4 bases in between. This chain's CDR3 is CASSLGQNTGELFF. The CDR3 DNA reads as TGTGCCAGCAGCTTGGGGCAGAACACCGGGGAGCTGTTTTTT.

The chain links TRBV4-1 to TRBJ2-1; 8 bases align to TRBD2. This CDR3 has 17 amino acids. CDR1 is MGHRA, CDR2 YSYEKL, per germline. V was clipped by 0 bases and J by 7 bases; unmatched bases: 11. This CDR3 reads CASSQEPGVAGTNEQFF. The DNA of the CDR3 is TGCGCCAGCAGCCAAGAACCTGGGGTAGCGGGGACTAATGAGCAGTTCTTC.

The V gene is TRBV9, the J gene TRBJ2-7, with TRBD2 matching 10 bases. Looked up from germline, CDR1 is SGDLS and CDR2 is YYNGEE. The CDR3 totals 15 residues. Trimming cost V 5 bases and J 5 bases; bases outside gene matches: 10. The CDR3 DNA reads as TGTGCCAGCAGTGCGGCTAGCGGGAGCATCCACGAGCAGTACTTC. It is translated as CASSAASGSIHEQYF.

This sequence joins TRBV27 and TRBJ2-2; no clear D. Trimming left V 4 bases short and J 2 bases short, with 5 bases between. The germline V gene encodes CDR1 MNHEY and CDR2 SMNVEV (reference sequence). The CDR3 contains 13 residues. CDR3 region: CASSSINTGELFF. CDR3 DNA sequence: TGTGCCAGCAGTTCAATCAACACCGGGGAGCTGTTTTTT.

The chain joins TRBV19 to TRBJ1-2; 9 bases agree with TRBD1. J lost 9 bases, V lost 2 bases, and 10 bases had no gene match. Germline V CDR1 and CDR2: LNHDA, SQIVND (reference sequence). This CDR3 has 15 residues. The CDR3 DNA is TGTGCCAGTAGTATACCTAAGGGACAGGGAGGACGCTACACCTTC. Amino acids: CASSIPKGQGGRYTF.

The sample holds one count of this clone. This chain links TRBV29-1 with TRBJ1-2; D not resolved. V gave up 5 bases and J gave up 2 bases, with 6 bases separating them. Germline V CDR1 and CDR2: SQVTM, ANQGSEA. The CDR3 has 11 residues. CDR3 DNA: TGCAGCGTTCGAGGGAACTATGGCTACACCTTC. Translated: CSVRGNYGYTF. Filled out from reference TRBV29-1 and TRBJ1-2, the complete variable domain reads SAVISQKPSRDICQRGTSLTIQCQVDSQVTMMFWYRQQPGQSLTLIATANQGSEATYESGFVIDKFPISRPNLTFSTLTVSNMSPEDSSIYLCSVRGNYGYTFGSGTRLTVV.

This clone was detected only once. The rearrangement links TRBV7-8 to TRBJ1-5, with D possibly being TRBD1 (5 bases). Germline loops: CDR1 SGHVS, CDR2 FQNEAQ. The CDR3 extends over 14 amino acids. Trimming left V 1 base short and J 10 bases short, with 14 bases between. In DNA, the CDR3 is TGTGCCAGCAGCTTAGGTGACAGTAAAAGACCCCAGCATTTT. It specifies CASSLGDSKRPQHF.

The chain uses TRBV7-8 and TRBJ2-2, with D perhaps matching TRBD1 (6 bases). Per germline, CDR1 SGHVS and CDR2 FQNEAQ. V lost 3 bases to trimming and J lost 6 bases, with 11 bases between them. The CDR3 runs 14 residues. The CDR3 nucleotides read TGTGCCAGCAGCTTTACAGGGTCCCCCGGGGAGCTGTTTTTT. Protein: CASSFTGSPGELFF.

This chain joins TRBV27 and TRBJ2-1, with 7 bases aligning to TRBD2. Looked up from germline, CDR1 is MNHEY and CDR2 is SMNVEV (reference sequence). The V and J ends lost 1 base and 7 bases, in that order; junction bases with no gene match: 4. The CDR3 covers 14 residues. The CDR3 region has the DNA TGTGCCAGCAGTTTATTAGCGGGTAGTAATGAGCAGTTCTTC. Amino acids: CASSLLAGSNEQFF.

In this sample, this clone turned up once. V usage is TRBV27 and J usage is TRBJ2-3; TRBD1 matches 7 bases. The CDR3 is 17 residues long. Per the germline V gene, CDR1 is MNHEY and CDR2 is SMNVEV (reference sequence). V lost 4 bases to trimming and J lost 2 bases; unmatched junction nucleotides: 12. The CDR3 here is CASSSSARDRYTDTQYF. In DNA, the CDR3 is TGTGCCAGCAGTTCTTCAGCGAGGGACAGATACACAGATACGCAGTATTTT.

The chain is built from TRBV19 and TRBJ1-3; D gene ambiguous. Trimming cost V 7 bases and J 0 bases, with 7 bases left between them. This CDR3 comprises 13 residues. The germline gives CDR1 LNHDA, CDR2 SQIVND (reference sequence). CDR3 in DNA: TGTGCCAGTATCCCCTACTCTGGAAACACCATATATTTT. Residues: CASIPYSGNTIYF.

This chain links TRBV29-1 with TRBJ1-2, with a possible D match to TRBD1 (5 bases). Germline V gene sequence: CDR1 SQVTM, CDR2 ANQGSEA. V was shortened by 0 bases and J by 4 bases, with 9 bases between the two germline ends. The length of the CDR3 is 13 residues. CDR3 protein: CSVEDWGGYGYTF. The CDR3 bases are TGCAGCGTTGAAGATTGGGGCGGCTATGGCTACACCTTC.

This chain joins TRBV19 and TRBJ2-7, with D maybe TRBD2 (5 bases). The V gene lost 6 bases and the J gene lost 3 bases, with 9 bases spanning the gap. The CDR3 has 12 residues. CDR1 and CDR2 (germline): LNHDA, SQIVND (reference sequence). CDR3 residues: CASSPGIYEQYF. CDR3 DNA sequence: TGTGCCAGTAGCCCCGGGATCTACGAGCAGTACTTC.

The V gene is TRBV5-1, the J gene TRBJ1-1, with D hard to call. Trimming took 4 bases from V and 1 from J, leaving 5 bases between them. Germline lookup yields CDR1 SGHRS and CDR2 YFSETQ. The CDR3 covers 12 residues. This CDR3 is CASSLPNTEAFF. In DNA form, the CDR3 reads TGCGCCAGCAGCCTTCCGAACACTGAAGCTTTCTTT.

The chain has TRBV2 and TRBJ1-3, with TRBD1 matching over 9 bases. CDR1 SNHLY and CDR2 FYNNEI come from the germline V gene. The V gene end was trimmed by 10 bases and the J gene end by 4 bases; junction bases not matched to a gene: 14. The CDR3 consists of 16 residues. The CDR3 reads CAIPVPGQGFGNTIYF. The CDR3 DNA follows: TGTGCCATACCGGTACCGGGACAGGGTTTCGGAAACACCATATATTTT.

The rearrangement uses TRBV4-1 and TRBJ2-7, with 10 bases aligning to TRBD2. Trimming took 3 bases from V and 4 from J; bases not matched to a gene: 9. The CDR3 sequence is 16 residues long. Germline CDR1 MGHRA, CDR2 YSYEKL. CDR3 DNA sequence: TGCGCCAGCAGCCAGACAGCTAGCGGGAGTCGGTACGAGCAGTACTTC. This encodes CASSQTASGSRYEQYF.

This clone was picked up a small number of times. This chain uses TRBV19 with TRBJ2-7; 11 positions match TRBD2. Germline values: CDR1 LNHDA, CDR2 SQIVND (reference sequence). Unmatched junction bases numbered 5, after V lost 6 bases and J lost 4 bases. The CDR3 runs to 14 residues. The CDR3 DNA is TGTGCCAGTAGGGTAGCGGGAGGGCGATACGAGCAGTACTTC. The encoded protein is CASRVAGGRYEQYF. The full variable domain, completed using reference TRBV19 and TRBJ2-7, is DGGITQSPKYLFRKEGQNVTLSCEQNLNHDAMYWYRQDPGQGLRLIYYSQIVNDFQKGDIAEGYSVSREKKESFPLTVTSAQKNPTAFYLCASRVAGGRYEQYFGPGTRLTVT.

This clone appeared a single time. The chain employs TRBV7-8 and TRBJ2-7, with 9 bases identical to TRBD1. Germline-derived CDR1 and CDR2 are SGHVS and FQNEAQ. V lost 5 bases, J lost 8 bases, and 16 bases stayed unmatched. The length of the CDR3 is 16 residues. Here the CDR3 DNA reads TGTGCCAGCAGCCCCCGACCCGGGACAGGGACCTTCCAGCAGTACTTC. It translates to CASSPRPGTGTFQQYF.